These 2 T cell receptor beta chains were sequenced from one sample in a study of T cells in Graves' hyperthyroidism and ophthalmopathy. RNA transcripts served as the template for amplifying TCR beta CDR3 regions. In the first-round RT-PCR of the TCR CDR3, the HTBI primer set was used. One entry per CDR3 protein results from TCRdb running MiXCR on the multiplex PCR reads. Of approximately 300,000 distinct CDR3 sequences listed, more than 15% were seen once; the top ten hold less than 70%. Sequenced: blood. These TCRs come from a woman aged 60 to 75 with Graves' ophthalmopathy.

DNA for the CDR3: TGTGCCACCAGCCCAAACCCGGACTCCCATCAGCCCCAGCATTTT. Protein product: CATSPNPDSHQPQHF. The genes are TRBV15 and TRBJ1-5; D is undetermined. The germline gives CDR1 LNHNV, CDR2 YYDKDF (reference sequence). There are 15 residues in the CDR3. Trimming removed 5 bases at V and 5 bases at J, with 16 bases between.

There are many counts of this clonotype. CDR3 residues: CAIRLDRDATEAFF. The CDR3, as DNA: TGTGCCATCAGGTTAGACAGGGATGCCACTGAAGCTTTCTTT. This chain joins TRBV10-3 and TRBJ1-1; 7 bases align to TRBD1. Germline assignment: CDR1 ENHRY and CDR2 SYGVKD. After removal of 6 bases from V and 4 bases from J, the junction contained 8 bases not matched to a gene. The CDR3 is 14 residues long.